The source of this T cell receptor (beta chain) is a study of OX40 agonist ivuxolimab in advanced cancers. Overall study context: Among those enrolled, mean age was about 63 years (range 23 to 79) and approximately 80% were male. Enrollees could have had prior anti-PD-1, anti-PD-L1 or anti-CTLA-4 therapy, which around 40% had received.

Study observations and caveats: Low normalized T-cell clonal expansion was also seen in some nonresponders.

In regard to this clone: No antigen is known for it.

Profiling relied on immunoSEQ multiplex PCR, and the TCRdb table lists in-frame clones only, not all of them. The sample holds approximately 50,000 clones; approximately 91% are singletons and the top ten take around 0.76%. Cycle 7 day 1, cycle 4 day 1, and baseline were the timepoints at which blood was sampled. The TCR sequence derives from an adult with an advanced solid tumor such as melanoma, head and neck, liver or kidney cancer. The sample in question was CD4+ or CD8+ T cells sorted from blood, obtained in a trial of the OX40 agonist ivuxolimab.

The CDR3 DNA reads as TGTGCCAGCAGTAAAGCCGCGGATGAGCAGTTCTTC. As protein: CASSKAADEQFF. This chain connects TRBV6-6 to TRBJ2-1; no clear D gene. Germline-derived CDR1 and CDR2 are MNHNY and SVGAGI (reference sequence). The CDR3 is made up of 12 amino acids. The V end was cut by 5 bases, the J end by 8 bases, with 10 bases between.